This T cell receptor beta chain was identified during a study of T cell responses to AZD1222 COVID-19 vaccine. Overall study findings and caveats: Clonal diversity was possibly underestimated, and white British individuals and females predominated among donors. Mapped onto spike, vaccine-associated CD4 TCRs spanned it and were dominant at 160-218 and 743-854.

In regard to this clone: Its antigen is unknown.

The CDR3 totals 17 residues. Trimming removed 5 bases from V and 4 bases from J, with 22 bases in between. Germline lookup yields CDR1 SGHTA and CDR2 FQGTGA. TCRdb's copy holds only in-frame clones and misses some; the assay was immunoSEQ multiplex PCR. The table has 70,000 to 90,000 clones, 70% to 90% seen once; the top ten hold about an eighth. This receptor was identified in an adult who received the AZD1222 COVID-19 vaccine. The chain uses TRBV7-3 and TRBJ2-3, with D tentatively TRBD1 or TRBD2 (5 bases each). The material was peripheral blood, obtained 28 days after the second AZD1222 dose. In DNA form, the CDR3 reads TGTGCCAGCAGCCCCATCCCCGGGGCTGGAAAGGCAGATACGCAGTATTTT. Translation: CASSPIPGAGKADTQYF.